This T cell receptor (beta chain) was captured in a study of T cells in Graves' hyperthyroidism and ophthalmopathy. Study-wide findings and caveats: Among thyroid clonotypes expanded above 0.001, most also appeared in blood.

Ophthalmopathy patients showed a Clinical Activity Score of at least 3, NOSPECS grade of at least 4 and duration under 3 months. Any patient presenting with uncontrolled infection, other autoimmune disease, pregnancy or lactation was left out. In making diagnoses, clinical symptoms, serum thyroxine and TRAb, thyroid ultrasound and orbital computed tomography were all used. Trimming cost V 0 bases and J 3 bases, with 12 bases left between them. Looked up from germline, CDR1 is LNHNV and CDR2 is YYDKDF (reference sequence). The length of the CDR3 is 15 residues. There are many counts of this clonotype. Its specificity is not known. What was amplified from RNA transcripts were TCR beta CDR3 regions. HTBI primers drove first-round RT-PCR of the TCR CDR3. Via MiXCR, TCRdb re-called the multiplex PCR reads, giving one row per CDR3 protein. Among more than 350,000 distinct CDR3 sequences listed, 15% were seen once.

The clonotype was recovered from a woman aged 60-75 years with Graves' ophthalmopathy. The sample consisted of blood. The chain combines TRBV15 with TRBJ2-7; D possibly corresponds to TRBD2 (5 bases). In DNA form, the CDR3 reads TGTGCCACCAGCAGAGATCGCGAGGCGGGCTACGAGCAGTACTTC. This codes for CATSRDREAGYEQYF.